What follows describes a single TCR beta chain. These gene names are mouse names. The read gets to within 1 residue of the CDR3 end, and the germline J gene fills in the rest. This entry is derived from a study of tissue T cells after allogeneic stem cell transplantation. Time point indicated: mouse harvest day 14 after allogeneic transplant. The graft held 10^6 splenic CD5+ T cells and 10^7 T-cell-depleted bone marrow cells. This CDR3 has 14 amino acids. Germline lookup yields CDR1 SGHSA and CDR2 FRNQAP. V trimming: 0 bases; J trimming: 6 bases; junction bases outside the gene matches: 3. Measured with immunoSEQ multiplex PCR; TCRdb has only the in-frame clones, and not every one. The data hold 7,000 to 9,500 clones, with 36% observed a single time.

The receptor's source is a female BALB/c mouse given C57BL/6 T cells with graft-versus-host disease after an allogeneic hematopoietic cell transplant. What was sequenced was skin. The chain employs TRBV16 and TRBJ2-5, with 7 bases identical to TRBD1. The sequenced CDR3 bases are TGTGCAAGCAGCTTAGACGACAGGGAGGACACCCAGTAC. Translation gives CASSLDDREDTQY. The entire CDR3 protein is CASSLDDREDTQYF.